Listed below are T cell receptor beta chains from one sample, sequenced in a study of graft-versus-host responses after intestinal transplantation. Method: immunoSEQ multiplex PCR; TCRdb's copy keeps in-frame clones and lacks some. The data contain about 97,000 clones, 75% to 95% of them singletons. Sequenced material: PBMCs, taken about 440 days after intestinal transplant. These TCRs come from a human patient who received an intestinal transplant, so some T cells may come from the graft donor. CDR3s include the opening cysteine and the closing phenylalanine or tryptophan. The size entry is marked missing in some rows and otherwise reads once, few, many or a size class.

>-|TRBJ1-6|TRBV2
CASSGRGQGNSPLHF
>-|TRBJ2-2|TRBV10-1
CASSERCSGGRCGTGELFF
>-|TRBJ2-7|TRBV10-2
CASSVRLGDNGHEQYF
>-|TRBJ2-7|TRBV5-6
CASSLVSGVEQYF
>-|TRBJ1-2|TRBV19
CASSEGDYGYTF
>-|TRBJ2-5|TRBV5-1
CASSFQGWQETQYF
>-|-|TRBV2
CASSVSRNSYEQYF
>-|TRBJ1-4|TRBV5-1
CASSLLGGSNEKLFF
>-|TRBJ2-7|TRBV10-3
CAIQGASSYEQYF
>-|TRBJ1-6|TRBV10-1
CASSEGQGSPLHF
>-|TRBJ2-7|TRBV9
CASSPRTGAGEQYF
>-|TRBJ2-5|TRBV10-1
CASSLGGPGETQYF
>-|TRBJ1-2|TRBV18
CASSPGSPNYGYTF
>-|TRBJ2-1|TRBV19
CASSTYRVLIYNEQFF
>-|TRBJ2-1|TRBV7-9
CASSLLGEQFF
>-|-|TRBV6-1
CASSENRPFLGEQYF
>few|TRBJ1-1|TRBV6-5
CASRRTVNTEAFF